This entry features one T cell receptor (beta chain) sequence. The data originate from a study of tumor-infiltrating lymphocytes in primary liver carcinoma. J lost 3 bases, V lost 4 bases, and 12 bases had no gene match. The CDR3 totals 16 residues. CDR1 and CDR2 from the germline V gene are SGHAT and FQNNGV. The study extracted blood RNA from unsorted whole blood and also extracted germline DNA. TCR beta cDNA was made from 450 to 550 ng total RNA with a constant-region primer. Three-round nested multiplex PCR performed with slightly modified ARM-PCR produced the TCR beta libraries. TRBV1-TRBV30 forward primers paired with a C-beta reverse primer drove the first two PCR rounds, 10 cycles each. TCRdb reprocessed the multiplex PCR reads via MiXCR and lists one record per CDR3 protein. This sample carries approximately 330,000 distinct CDR3 sequences, approximately 65% of them seen once, and the ten largest clones take about 6.5%.

The TCR comes from a man aged 35 to 55 with primary liver carcinoma and hepatitis B virus infection. This rearrangement joins TRBV11-2 to TRBJ2-7; 7 nucleotides agree with TRBD2. Sequences were obtained from peripheral blood. The DNA for the CDR3 is TGTGCCAGCAGCTCGTATTGGCGGACTAGAATCTACGAGCAGTACTTC. It yields the protein CASSSYWRTRIYEQYF. The variable domain in full, with the rest retrieved from reference TRBV11-2 and TRBJ2-7, is EAGVAQSPRYKIIEKRQSVAFWCNPISGHATLYWYQQILGQGPKLLIQFQNNGVVDDSQLPKDRFSAERLKGVDSTLKIQPAKLEDSAVYLCASSSYWRTRIYEQYFGPGTRLTVT.